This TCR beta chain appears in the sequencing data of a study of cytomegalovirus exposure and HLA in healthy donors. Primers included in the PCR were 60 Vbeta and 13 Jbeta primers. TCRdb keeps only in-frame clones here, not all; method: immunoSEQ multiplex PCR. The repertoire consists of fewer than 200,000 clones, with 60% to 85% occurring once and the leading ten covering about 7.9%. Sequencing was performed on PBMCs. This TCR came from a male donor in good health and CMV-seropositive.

The CDR3 here is CASSPGDIGADTQYF. CDR3 coding DNA: TGTGCCAGCAGTCCCGGGGACATAGGGGCAGATACGCAGTATTTT. V is TRBV6-5 and J is TRBJ2-3, with a possible D match to TRBD1 (6 bases). V was trimmed by 5 bases and J by 4 bases, leaving 16 bases between them. The CDR3 length is 15 residues. CDR1 and CDR2 (germline): MNHEY, SVGAGI.